Below are 14 T cell receptor beta chains sequenced from a single sample in a study of vaccination and CD4 T cells after COVID-19. Treatment described: approximately 10-day PBMC culture with coronavirus spike peptide pools or control peptides (ViraFEST assay). Cultured CD4+ T-cell DNA underwent Oncomine TCR Beta short-read sequencing. In TCRdb, the PCR reads were re-called with MiXCR into one record per CDR3 protein. The data show roughly 5,200 distinct CDR3 sequences, 40% seen once. Their recognized antigens are unknown. The sequenced sample consisted of CD4+ T cells from blood, cultured in vitro. The receptor set was obtained from a human donor who had recovered from COVID-19.

The chain combines TRBV7-9 with TRBJ2-2; D is possibly TRBD1 or TRBD2 (5 bases each). The V end was cut by 2 bases, the J end by 4 bases, with 8 bases between. CDR3 length equals 14 residues. The germline CDR1 and CDR2 sequences are SEHNR and FQNEAQ (reference sequence). The chain's CDR3 is CASSLSGTTGELFF. In DNA, the CDR3 is TGTGCCAGCAGCTTATCAGGGACCACCGGGGAGCTGTTTTTT.

This clonotype has more than one count but fewer than ten. CDR3 nucleotide sequence: TGTGCCAGTAGGCGGAGACGGGGGCAGGGAGTCGGAAACACCATATATTTT. Translation gives CASRRRRGQGVGNTIYF. The chain joins TRBV19 to TRBJ1-3; maybe TRBD1 (6 bases). This CDR3 contains 17 residues. Germline-derived CDR1 and CDR2 are LNHDA and SQIVND (reference sequence). Trimming took off 6 bases at V and 4 bases at J, with 22 bases between the two ends.

The CDR3 region is CASSSGQGGEQYF. The CDR3 nucleotides are TGTGCCAGCAGTTCGGGACAGGGTGGCGAGCAGTACTTC. The rearrangement joins TRBV6-5 to TRBJ2-7, with 9 bases fitting TRBD1. V was clipped by 4 bases and J by 6 bases; unmatched bases: 4. The CDR3 runs 13 residues. In germline, CDR1 is MNHEY, CDR2 SVGAGI.

By share of the sample, this clonotype is medium-sized (0.01 to 0.1%). The chain combines TRBV6-1 with TRBJ2-3; possible D gene TRBD2, 7 bases. Germline V gene data show CDR1 as MNHNS and CDR2 as SASEGT. Trimming took off 5 bases at V and 7 bases at J, with 22 bases between the two ends. There are 16 residues in the CDR3. CDR3 loop: CASSLTRRGRGNTQYF. Written as DNA, the CDR3 is TGTGCCAGCAGTCTTACCAGGCGGGGGCGTGGGAATACGCAGTATTTT.

The chain recombines TRBV6-5 with TRBJ1-2; unclear D gene. This CDR3 region has 14 residues. Germline V gene sequence: CDR1 MNHEY, CDR2 SVGAGI. Trimming left V 2 bases short and J 4 bases short, with 11 bases between. As DNA, the CDR3 is TGTGCCAGCAGTTACGAAGCAGGCCGCTATGGCTACACCTTC. Amino acids: CASSYEAGRYGYTF.

The gene calls are TRBV4-2 and TRBJ2-7, with 8 bases matching TRBD1. The CDR3 spans 16 residues. Per germline, CDR1 LGHNA and CDR2 YNFKEQ. V lost 2 bases and J lost 5; bases outside the gene matches: 11. The CDR3 sequence is CASSQMVATGENEQYF. CDR3 DNA sequence: TGTGCCAGCAGCCAAATGGTGGCGACAGGGGAAAACGAGCAGTACTTC.

The genes are TRBV11-2 and TRBJ1-3, with no clear D. This CDR3 region has 17 residues. The V end was cut by 0 bases, the J end by 0 bases, with 12 bases between. The germline CDR1 and CDR2 sequences are SGHAT and FQNNGV. CDR3 region: CASSLERLRDSGNTIYF. CDR3 in DNA: TGTGCCAGCAGCTTAGAAAGGCTTAGAGACTCTGGAAACACCATATATTTT.

V and J are TRBV7-2 and TRBJ2-5; a weak D match, TRBD2 (6 bases). Germline-derived CDR1 and CDR2 are SGHTA and FQGNSA. This CDR3 is built from 17 residues. Trimming cost V 1 base and J 2 bases, with 17 bases left between them. The CDR3 nucleotides are TGTGCCAGCAGCTTAGGAGGGAGGCGGACGCTTCAAGAGACCCAGTACTTC. Its protein is CASSLGGRRTLQETQYF.

The J gene is TRBJ2-5, the V gene TRBV24-1, with D maybe TRBD1 (6 bases). The length of the CDR3 is 16 residues. The germline V gene encodes CDR1 KGHDR and CDR2 SFDVKD. V lost 3 bases and J 5 bases, leaving 18 bases between the germline ends. The CDR3 bases are TGTGCCACCAGTGATCACTTGCTCAGGGGTCAGGAGACCCAGTACTTC. Its protein is CATSDHLLRGQETQYF.

This rearrangement joins TRBV2 to TRBJ2-7, with unresolved D. Germline values: CDR1 SNHLY, CDR2 FYNNEI. This CDR3 has 12 residues. V lost 8 bases, J lost 2 bases, and 10 bases lay in between. For the CDR3, the DNA is TGTGCCAGCTCCGGACGGACCTACGAGCAGTACTTC. Translating gives CASSGRTYEQYF.

The J gene is TRBJ2-7, the V gene TRBV12-3 or TRBV12-4; tentative D call: TRBD2 (5 bases). The V end was cut by 5 bases, the J end by 3 bases, with 11 bases between. This CDR3 is built from 13 residues. CDR3 sequence (DNA): TGTGCCAGCAGTAAAGCCACTAGCTACGAGCAGTACTTC. Translating it yields CASSKATSYEQYF.

This clonotype was observed a few times. The chain joins TRBV7-9 to TRBJ1-1; D possibly corresponds to TRBD1 (5 bases). Trimming took 1 base from V and 11 from J, leaving 20 bases between them. Germline CDR1 is SEHNR and CDR2 is FQNEAQ (reference sequence). The CDR3 contains 15 residues. The CDR3 sequence: CASSLGDRATLGAFF. DNA of the CDR3: TGTGCCAGCAGCTTAGGGGACCGGGCCACCTTGGGGGCTTTCTTT.

The gene calls are TRBV5-1 and TRBJ2-3; D is unresolved. Germline V CDR1 and CDR2: SGHRS, YFSETQ. The CDR3 loop spans 13 amino acids. The ends were cut back, 1 base at V and 6 bases at J, with 9 bases in the middle. The CDR3 loop is CASSLTAEDTQYF. The CDR3 DNA reads as TGCGCCAGCAGCTTGACGGCTGAGGATACGCAGTATTTT.

Written as DNA, the CDR3 is TGTGCCAGCAGCCCGCGACTTACTAGCGGAAACCAAGAGACCCAGTACTTC. Translating gives CASSPRLTSGNQETQYF. The chain employs TRBV14 and TRBJ2-5; 8 bases are shared with TRBD2. The CDR3 runs to 17 residues. Per germline, CDR1 SGHDN and CDR2 FVKESK. Trimming cost V 4 bases and J 0 bases; bases outside gene matches: 10.